This T cell receptor (beta chain) is drawn from a study of blood T cell repertoires in COVID-19. In the study overall: The United States, Italy and Spain supplied acute and convalescent COVID-19 samples. T cells, B-cell-depleted T cells, or PBMCs provided the cDNA or gDNA that served as material.

As originally analysed: Amplification from reference gene primers served as the basis for estimated nucleated cell counts. Profiled with immunoSEQ multiplex PCR; TCRdb holds only in-frame clones, not every one. Clone size and V and J calls were adopted from that table, with D and trimming inferred from the DNA. The sample has 45,000 to 60,000 clones; 91% are singletons. This clonotype was sampled from an older man with active COVID-19. Sequencing was carried out using peripheral blood.

CDR3 in DNA: TGTGCCAGCAGCGAGGGGGGGCGCGGACAGCCCCAGCATTTT. Protein sequence: CASSEGGRGQPQHF. The V call is TRBV9, the J call TRBJ1-5; possibly TRBD1 for D (6 bases). Germline V CDR1 and CDR2: SGDLS, YYNGEE. CDR3 size: 14 residues. V lost 3 bases, J lost 7 bases, and 14 bases lay in between.